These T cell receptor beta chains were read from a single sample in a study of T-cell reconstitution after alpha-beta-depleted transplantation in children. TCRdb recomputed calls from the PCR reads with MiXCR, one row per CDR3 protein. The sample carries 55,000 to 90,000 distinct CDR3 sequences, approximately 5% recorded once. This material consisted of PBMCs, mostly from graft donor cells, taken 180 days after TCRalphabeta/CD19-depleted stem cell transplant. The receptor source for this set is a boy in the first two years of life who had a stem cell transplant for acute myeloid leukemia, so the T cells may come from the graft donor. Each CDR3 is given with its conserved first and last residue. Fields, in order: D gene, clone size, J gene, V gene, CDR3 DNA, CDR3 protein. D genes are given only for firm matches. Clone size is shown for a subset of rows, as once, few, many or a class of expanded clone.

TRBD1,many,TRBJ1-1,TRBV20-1,TGCAGTGCTAGAGCCGGGACAGGGAACACTGAAGCTTTCTTT,CSARAGTGNTEAFF
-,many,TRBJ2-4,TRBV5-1,TGCGCCAGCAGCTTGCGAGGGGGGGCCGGGGAAAACATTCAGTACTTC,CASSLRGGAGENIQYF
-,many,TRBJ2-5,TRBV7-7,TGTGCCAGCAGCTTAGATAGGATCCAAGAGACCCAGTACTTC,CASSLDRIQETQYF
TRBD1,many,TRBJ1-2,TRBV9,TGTGCCAGCAGCGTCGGTGGGACAGACGGCTATGGCTACACCTTC,CASSVGGTDGYGYTF
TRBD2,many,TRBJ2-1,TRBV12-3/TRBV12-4,TGTGCCAGCAGTTCCTCGACTAGCGGGGGGCCTTACTTC,CASSSSTSGGPYF
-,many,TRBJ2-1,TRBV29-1,TGCAGCGTGTACGGGACACCCGGGCCCTACTACAATGAGCAGTTCTTC,CSVYGTPGPYYNEQFF
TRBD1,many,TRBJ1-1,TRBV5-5,TGTGCCAGCAGCTTGGTGGGGACGCAGGGGGGGAATACTGAAGCTTTCTTT,CASSLVGTQGGNTEAFF
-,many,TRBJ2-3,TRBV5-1,TGCGCCAGCAGCTTGCTAACTCCAGATACGCAGTATTTT,CASSLLTPDTQYF
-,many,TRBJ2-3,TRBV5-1,TGCGCCAGCGGAGGGGGGGAGGTCACAGATACGCAGTATTTT,CASGGGEVTDTQYF
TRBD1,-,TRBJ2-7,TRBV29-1,TGCAGCGTCCGAGGCCCCCCTGGACAGGGAAGCTCCTACGAGCAGTACTTC,CSVRGPPGQGSSYEQYF
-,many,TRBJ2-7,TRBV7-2,TGTGCCAGCAGTCCCGACAGCGGGCACAGCTCCTACGAGCAGTACTTC,CASSPDSGHSSYEQYF
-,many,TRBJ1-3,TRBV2,TGTGCCAGCGACTACGGGACCTCTGGAAACACCATATATTTT,CASDYGTSGNTIYF
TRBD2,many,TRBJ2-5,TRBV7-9,TGTGCCAGCAGCAAGGGACTAGCGGGGGAAGAGACCCAGTACTTC,CASSKGLAGEETQYF
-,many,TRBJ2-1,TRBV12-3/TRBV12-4,TGTGCCAGCAGTCAGACCTGGGTCAATGAGCAGTTCTTC,CASSQTWVNEQFF
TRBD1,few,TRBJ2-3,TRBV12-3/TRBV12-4,TGTGCCAGTACAGGGGGAGAAGCAGATACGCAGTATTTT,CASTGGEADTQYF
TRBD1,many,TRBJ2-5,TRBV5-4,TGTGCCAGCAGCTTGGTGGACAGGGGCCAAGAGACCCAGTACTTC,CASSLVDRGQETQYF
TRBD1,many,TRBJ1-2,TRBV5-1,TGCGCCAGCAGCTCCCCGGGACAGGGGAGGGGCTATGGCTACACCTTC,CASSSPGQGRGYGYTF
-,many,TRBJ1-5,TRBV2,TGTGCCAGCAGTGAATTGGGACGCTTTTCAAATCAGCCCCAGCATTTT,CASSELGRFSNQPQHF
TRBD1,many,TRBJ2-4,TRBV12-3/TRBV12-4,TGTGCCAGCAGTTTATGGCAGGGGGACATTCAGTACTTC,CASSLWQGDIQYF
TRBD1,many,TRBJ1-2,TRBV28,TGTGCCAGCAGTTTAGCGACCGGGACAGGGAACTATGGCTACACCTTC,CASSLATGTGNYGYTF
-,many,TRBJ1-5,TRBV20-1,TGCAGTGCTAGAGATCAAGGCGGGGCGCGCAATCAGCCCCAGCATTTT,CSARDQGGARNQPQHF
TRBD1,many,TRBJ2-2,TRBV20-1,TGCAGTGCTAGAAGGACAGGGAACACCGGGGAGCTGTTTTTT,CSARRTGNTGELFF
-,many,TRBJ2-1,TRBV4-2,TGTGCCAGCAGCCATGGAAATCCGGGACTCTTCTCCTACAATGAGCAGTTCTTC,CASSHGNPGLFSYNEQFF
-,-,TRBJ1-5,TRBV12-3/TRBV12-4,TGTGCCAGCAGTCCCGCAAAGAGCAATCAGCCCCAGCATTTT,CASSPAKSNQPQHF
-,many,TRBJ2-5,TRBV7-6,TGTGCCAGCAGCTCGACATACTTTAGCAGGGAGACCCAGTACTTC,CASSSTYFSRETQYF
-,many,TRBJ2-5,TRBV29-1,TGCAGCGTTGAAACGATTTGGTGGGACTCCCAAGAGACCCAGTACTTC,CSVETIWWDSQETQYF
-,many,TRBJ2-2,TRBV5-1,TGCGCCAGCAGCACATGGACAGATAACACCGGGGAGCTGTTTTTT,CASSTWTDNTGELFF
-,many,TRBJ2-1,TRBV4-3,TGCGCCAGCAGCCTCCGGTACAATGAGCAGTTCTTC,CASSLRYNEQFF
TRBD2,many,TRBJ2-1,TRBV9,TGTGCCAGCAGTGCTCCTAGCGGGGGACCGAGCTCCTACAATGAGCAGTTCTTC,CASSAPSGGPSSYNEQFF
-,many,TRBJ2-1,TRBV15,TGTGCCACCAGCAGAGAAGCAATTGGGGTGTACAATGAGCAGTTCTTC,CATSREAIGVYNEQFF
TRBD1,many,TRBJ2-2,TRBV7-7,TGTGCCAGCAGCCCGTACAGGGGATGGGAGACCGGGGAGCTGTTTTTT,CASSPYRGWETGELFF
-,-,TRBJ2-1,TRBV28,TGTGCCATGGGCCTGGGGCTGCCCTACAATGAGCAGTTCTTC,CAMGLGLPYNEQFF
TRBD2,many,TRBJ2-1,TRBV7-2,TGTGCCAGCAGCTTAGCCGGGACTAGCGGGGTGAATGAGCAGTTCTTC,CASSLAGTSGVNEQFF
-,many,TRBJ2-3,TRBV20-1,TGCAGTGCTAGAGATGGTAAATCTAGCACAGATACGCAGTATTTT,CSARDGKSSTDTQYF
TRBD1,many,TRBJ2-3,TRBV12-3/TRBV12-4,TGTGCCAGCAGTAAAACAGGGGCGAGCACAGATACGCAGTATTTT,CASSKTGASTDTQYF
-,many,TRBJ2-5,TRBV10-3,TGTGCCATCAGTGAGAAAAATAACAGGGAAAAAGGAGAGACCCAGTACTTC,CAISEKNNREKGETQYF
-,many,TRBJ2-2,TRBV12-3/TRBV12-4,TGTGCCAGCAGTTTTCGGGACGGGGAGCTGTTTTTT,CASSFRDGELFF
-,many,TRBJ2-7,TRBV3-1,TGTGCCAGCAGCCAACAAATTACAGGGTATCGGGACGAGCAGTACTTC,CASSQQITGYRDEQYF
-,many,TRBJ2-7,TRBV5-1,TGCGCCAGCAGCTCACAAACAGGGCGAGGCTCCTACGAGCAGTACTTC,CASSSQTGRGSYEQYF
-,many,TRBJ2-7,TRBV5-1,TGCGCCAGCAGCTTGGAGGTCAGATATTACGAGCAGTACTTC,CASSLEVRYYEQYF
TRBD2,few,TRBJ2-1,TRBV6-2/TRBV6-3,TGTGCCAGCAGTTCCTCTAGCGGGGGCCATCTTTGGGTGGATGAGCAGTTCTTC,CASSSSSGGHLWVDEQFF
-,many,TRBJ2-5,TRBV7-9,TGTGCCAGCAGCTGGGAGAGGGAGACCCAGTACTTC,CASSWERETQYF
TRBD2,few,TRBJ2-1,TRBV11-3,TGTGCCAGCAGCTCAGGTGCGGGACTAGCGGGGAGGAGTGAGCAGTTCTTC,CASSSGAGLAGRSEQFF
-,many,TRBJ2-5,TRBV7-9,TGTGCCAGCAGCTTGCCGGTAGAGACCCAGTACTTC,CASSLPVETQYF
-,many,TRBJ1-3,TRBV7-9,TGTGCCAGCAGCCCATACAGGGATTCTGGAAACACCATATATTTT,CASSPYRDSGNTIYF
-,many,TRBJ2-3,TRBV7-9,TGTGCCAGCAGCCCACAGGGTCTCGGCGGTTTCACAGATACGCAGTATTTT,CASSPQGLGGFTDTQYF
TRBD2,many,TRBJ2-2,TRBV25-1,TGTGCCAGCAGTGAATACCGACTAGCGGGGGGCTTGAACACCGGGGAGCTGTTTTTT,CASSEYRLAGGLNTGELFF
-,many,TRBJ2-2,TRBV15,TGTGCCACCAGCAGAGATTGGTCCCAGAACACCGGGGAGCTGTTTTTT,CATSRDWSQNTGELFF
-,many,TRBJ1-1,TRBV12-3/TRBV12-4,TGTGCCAGCACCCCTCAAAGGACAGAGAACACTGAAGCTTTCTTT,CASTPQRTENTEAFF
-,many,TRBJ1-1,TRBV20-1,TGCAGTGCTAGGGGGAGGGAGGCCCTGAACACTGAAGCTTTCTTT,CSARGREALNTEAFF
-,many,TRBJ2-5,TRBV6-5,TGTGCCAGCAGTCTACAGGACACTTCCCAAGAGACCCAGTACTTC,CASSLQDTSQETQYF
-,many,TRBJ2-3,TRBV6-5,TGTGCCAGCAGTTACTCCGCCCGGAGCCTGGGCACAGATACGCAGTATTTT,CASSYSARSLGTDTQYF
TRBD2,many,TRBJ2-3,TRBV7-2,TGTGCCAGCAGCTTCAAGACTAGCGGGGCCATCACAGATACGCAGTATTTT,CASSFKTSGAITDTQYF
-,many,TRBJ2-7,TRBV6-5,TGTGCCAGCAGTTACGGACCACCAGGATCTGGCGAGCAGTACTTC,CASSYGPPGSGEQYF